The rows below give T cell receptor beta chains drawn from one sample of a study of cytomegalovirus exposure and HLA in healthy donors. The method was immunoSEQ multiplex PCR; TCRdb's version includes in-frame clones alone and lacks a portion of them. Of 200,000 to 250,000 clones detected, 70% appear once; the ten largest clones hold around 2.6%. Material: PBMCs. Receptors were obtained from a middle-aged man in good health and CMV-seropositive. Both conserved end residues are part of each CDR3. The order of the fields is V gene, D gene, clone size, J gene, CDR3 DNA, CDR3 protein. The D gene is left open where the match is weak. For some rows the clone size is stated as once, few or many, or as a class when expanded; others skip it.

V gene: TRBV7-9
D gene: NA
clone size: NA
J gene: TRBJ1-2
CDR3 DNA: TGTGCTGGGCTCCGGGAGGGTAACTATGGCTACACCTTC
CDR3 protein: CAGLREGNYGYTF

V gene: TRBV28
D gene: NA
clone size: NA
J gene: TRBJ1-1
CDR3 DNA: TGTGCCAGCACCCTTTACATGACAGAGACTGAAGCTTTCTTT
CDR3 protein: CASTLYMTETEAFF

V gene: TRBV6-6
D gene: TRBD1
clone size: NA
J gene: TRBJ1-1
CDR3 DNA: TGTGCCAGCAGTCGCAGGGGGTTGAACACTGAAGCTTTCTTT
CDR3 protein: CASSRRGLNTEAFF

V gene: TRBV2
D gene: NA
clone size: NA
J gene: TRBJ2-7
CDR3 DNA: TGTGCCAATACCTTCGGCAGGGGTTATTACGAGCAGTACTTC
CDR3 protein: CANTFGRGYYEQYF

V gene: TRBV7-9
D gene: NA
clone size: NA
J gene: TRBJ1-2
CDR3 DNA: TGTGCCAGCAGCCAAATATTCTCGGGGAAAGGCTATGGCTACACCTTC
CDR3 protein: CASSQIFSGKGYGYTF

V gene: TRBV4-2
D gene: TRBD1
clone size: few
J gene: TRBJ1-1
CDR3 DNA: TGTGCCAGCAGCCAAGAACCGGGGACAGGGAGTCTAAAAGCGGTGAACACTGAAGCTTTCTTT
CDR3 protein: CASSQEPGTGSLKAVNTEAFF

V gene: TRBV6-5
D gene: TRBD2
clone size: NA
J gene: TRBJ2-5
CDR3 DNA: TGTGCCAGCAGTTACTCACTAGCGGGGGAAGTGACCCAGTACTTC
CDR3 protein: CASSYSLAGEVTQYF

V gene: TRBV5-1
D gene: NA
clone size: NA
J gene: TRBJ2-2
CDR3 DNA: TGCGCCAGCAGCCCAACTGGACTATCCACCGGGGAGCTGTTTTTT
CDR3 protein: CASSPTGLSTGELFF

V gene: TRBV5-8
D gene: NA
clone size: few
J gene: TRBJ1-1
CDR3 DNA: TGTGCCAGCAGCCGACGCAGGGGCACTGAAGCTTTCTTT
CDR3 protein: CASSRRRGTEAFF

V gene: TRBV20-1
D gene: NA
clone size: NA
J gene: TRBJ1-1
CDR3 DNA: TGCAGTTTTGGGGGAGGCACTGAAGCTTTCTTT
CDR3 protein: CSFGGGTEAFF

V gene: TRBV11-2
D gene: NA
clone size: NA
J gene: TRBJ1-2
CDR3 DNA: TGTGCCAGCAGCTCCCGAGGAAACTATGGCTACACCTTC
CDR3 protein: CASSSRGNYGYTF

V gene: TRBV12-5
D gene: NA
clone size: NA
J gene: TRBJ2-1
CDR3 DNA: TGTGCTAGTGGTCGCCTAGATGAGCAGTTCTTC
CDR3 protein: CASGRLDEQFF

V gene: TRBV19
D gene: TRBD1
clone size: once
J gene: TRBJ1-1
CDR3 DNA: TGTGCCAGTAGTCCTGACAGGGCAGCTAACACTGAAGCTTTCTTT
CDR3 protein: CASSPDRAANTEAFF

V gene: TRBV11-3
D gene: NA
clone size: NA
J gene: TRBJ2-2
CDR3 DNA: TGTGCCAGCAGCCCTCTAAACACCGGGGAGCTGTTTTTT
CDR3 protein: CASSPLNTGELFF

V gene: TRBV6-6
D gene: NA
clone size: NA
J gene: TRBJ2-1
CDR3 DNA: TGTGCCAGCAGTTCGGACGTGAGGGCCGATGAGCAGTTCTTC
CDR3 protein: CASSSDVRADEQFF

V gene: TRBV2
D gene: TRBD2
clone size: NA
J gene: TRBJ2-1
CDR3 DNA: TGTGCCAGCCTAGCTCGACTAGCGGGGGGTGAGCAGTTCTTC
CDR3 protein: CASLARLAGGEQFF

V gene: TRBV7-9
D gene: NA
clone size: NA
J gene: TRBJ2-3
CDR3 DNA: TGTGCCAGCAGCTCGGGTGTTAGCACAGATACGCAGTATTTT
CDR3 protein: CASSSGVSTDTQYF

V gene: TRBV6-1
D gene: NA
clone size: NA
J gene: TRBJ1-3
CDR3 DNA: TGTGCCAGCAGTGAATTACTAAACACCATATATTTT
CDR3 protein: CASSELLNTIYF

V gene: TRBV5-1
D gene: TRBD2
clone size: NA
J gene: TRBJ2-3
CDR3 DNA: TGCGCCAGCCGACGACTAGCCGGAGCAGATACGCAGTATTTT
CDR3 protein: CASRRLAGADTQYF

V gene: TRBV4-1
D gene: TRBD1
clone size: NA
J gene: TRBJ2-7
CDR3 DNA: TGCGCCAGCAGTCAAGCCCCGGGACAGGGGGCAGGGGAGCAGTACTTC
CDR3 protein: CASSQAPGQGAGEQYF

V gene: TRBV7-2
D gene: NA
clone size: NA
J gene: TRBJ1-1
CDR3 DNA: TGTGCCAGCAGCTCGCAACTTGCAGTGGGAGGGACTGAAGCTTTCTTT
CDR3 protein: CASSSQLAVGGTEAFF